The following is a T cell receptor (beta chain) sequence with its context. As yet, its antigen is unknown. The CDR3 has 13 amino acids. The V end lost 1 base, the J end lost 9 bases, and 10 bases lay between the germline ends. Germline CDR1 is SGHAT and CDR2 is FQNNGV. This sample was taken from a study of graft-versus-host responses after intestinal transplantation. Using immunoSEQ multiplex PCR, the repertoire was profiled, and TCRdb retains in-frame clones only, with some absent. The sample lists around 88,000 clones; around 93% were seen once. The rearrangement uses TRBV11-2 and TRBJ1-5, with D possibly matching TRBD1 (5 bases). Sequenced material: unstimulated CD8+ T cells sorted from spleen or lymph node cells, taken before transplant. This clonotype was obtained from a human donor who was the organ donor for an intestinal transplant. The chain's CDR3 is CASSLGWGLPQHF. The CDR3 coding sequence is TGTGCCAGCAGCTTAGGGTGGGGACTGCCCCAGCATTTT. The full variable domain, rest sourced from reference TRBV11-2 and TRBJ1-5, is EAGVAQSPRYKIIEKRQSVAFWCNPISGHATLYWYQQILGQGPKLLIQFQNNGVVDDSQLPKDRFSAERLKGVDSTLKIQPAKLEDSAVYLCASSLGWGLPQHFGDGTRLSIL.